These 2 T cell receptor beta chains originate from one sample sequenced in a study of T cell repertoires in cytomegalovirus infection. These receptors' antigens are unknown. TCRdb processed the reads anew with MiXCR; each CDR3 protein has one entry. The repertoire has about 120,000 distinct CDR3 sequences, 10% of them found once; the top ten carry approximately 33%. The sequenced sample was PBMCs, sequenced either directly or after in vitro stimulation (not recorded which). These receptors originate from a human donor in good health (CMV status not recorded). Some clones in this sample may be carry-over from other donors' samples.

The sample holds many counts of this clonotype. The chain recombines TRBV6-1 with TRBJ2-5; D perhaps matches TRBD1 (6 bases). V was cut by 6 bases and J by 2 bases, with 19 bases left in between. Germline V gene data show CDR1 as MNHNS and CDR2 as SASEGT. The CDR3 is 16 residues long. CDR3 coding DNA: TGTGCCAGCAGAAGCCTAAGAGGACAGAAACAAGAGACCCAGTACTTC. Translating gives CASRSLRGQKQETQYF.

This clonotype was observed at least ten times. The chain employs TRBV7-2 and TRBJ2-2, with 11 bases fitting TRBD2. The ends lost 4 bases at V and 6 bases at J; junction bases unmatched: 4. CDR1 and CDR2 from the germline V gene are SGHTA and FQGNSA. CDR3 length: 15 residues. The CDR3 DNA follows: TGTGCCAGCAGCTCCTTAGCGGGAGGGCCCGGGGAGCTGTTTTTT. Residues: CASSSLAGGPGELFF.